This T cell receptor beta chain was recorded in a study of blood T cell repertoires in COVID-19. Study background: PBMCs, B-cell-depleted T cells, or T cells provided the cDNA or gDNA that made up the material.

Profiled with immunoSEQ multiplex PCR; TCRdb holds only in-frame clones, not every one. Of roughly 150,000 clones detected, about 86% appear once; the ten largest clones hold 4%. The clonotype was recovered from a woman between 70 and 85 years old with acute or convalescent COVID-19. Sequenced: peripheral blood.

This CDR3 reads CASSYLFRGVDEKLFF. In nucleotides, the CDR3 is TGTGCCAGCAGTTACTTATTTCGGGGGGTCGACGAAAAACTGTTTTTT. The rearrangement links TRBV6-6 to TRBJ1-4; possible D gene TRBD1, 5 bases. CDR1 and CDR2 from the germline V gene are MNHNY and SVGAGI (reference sequence). This CDR3 has 16 amino acids. The germline V and J ends were trimmed by 1 base and 8 bases, with 17 bases remaining between them.